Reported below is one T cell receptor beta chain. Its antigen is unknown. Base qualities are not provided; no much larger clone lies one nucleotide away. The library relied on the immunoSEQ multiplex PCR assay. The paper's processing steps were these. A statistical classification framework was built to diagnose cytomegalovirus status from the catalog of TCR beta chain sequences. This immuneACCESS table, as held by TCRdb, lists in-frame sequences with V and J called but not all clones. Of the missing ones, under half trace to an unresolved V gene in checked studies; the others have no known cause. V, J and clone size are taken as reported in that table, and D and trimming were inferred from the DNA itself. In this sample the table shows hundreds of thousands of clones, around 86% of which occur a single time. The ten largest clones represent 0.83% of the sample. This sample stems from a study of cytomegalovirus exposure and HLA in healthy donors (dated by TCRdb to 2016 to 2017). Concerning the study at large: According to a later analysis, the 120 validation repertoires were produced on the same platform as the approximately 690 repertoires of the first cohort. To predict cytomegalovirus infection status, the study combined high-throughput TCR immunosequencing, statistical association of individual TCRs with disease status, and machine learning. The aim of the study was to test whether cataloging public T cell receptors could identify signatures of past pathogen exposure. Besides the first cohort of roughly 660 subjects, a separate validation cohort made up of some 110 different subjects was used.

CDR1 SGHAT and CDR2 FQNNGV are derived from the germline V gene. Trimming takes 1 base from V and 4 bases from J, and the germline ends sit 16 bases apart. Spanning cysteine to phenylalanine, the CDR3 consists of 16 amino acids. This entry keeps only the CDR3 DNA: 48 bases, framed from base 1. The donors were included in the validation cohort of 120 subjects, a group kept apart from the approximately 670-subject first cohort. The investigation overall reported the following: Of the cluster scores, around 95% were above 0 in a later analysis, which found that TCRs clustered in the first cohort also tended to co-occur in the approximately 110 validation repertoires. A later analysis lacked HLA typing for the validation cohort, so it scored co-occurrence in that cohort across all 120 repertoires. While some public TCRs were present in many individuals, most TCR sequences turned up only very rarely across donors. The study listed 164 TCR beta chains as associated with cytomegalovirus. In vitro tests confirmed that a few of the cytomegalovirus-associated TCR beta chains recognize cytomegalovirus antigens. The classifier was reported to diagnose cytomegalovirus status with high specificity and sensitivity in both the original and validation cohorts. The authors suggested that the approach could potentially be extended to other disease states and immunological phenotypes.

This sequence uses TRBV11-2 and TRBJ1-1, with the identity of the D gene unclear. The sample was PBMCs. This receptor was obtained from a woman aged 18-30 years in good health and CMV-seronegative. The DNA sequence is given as TGTGCCAGCAGCTTAGCGCTCAACCCCTCAGGCACTGAAGCTTTCTTT. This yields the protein CASSLALNPSGTEAFF.